The 23 T cell receptor beta chains listed next were all sequenced from one sample in a study of cytomegalovirus exposure and HLA in healthy donors. The PCR contained 60 Vbeta and 13 Jbeta primers. This table comes from immunoSEQ multiplex PCR, and its TCRdb copy is limited to in-frame clones, with some not included. The listing contains around 190,000 clones. Sequenced: PBMCs. The receptors stem from a woman in her twenties or thirties in good health and CMV-seropositive.

This chain connects TRBV4-1 to TRBJ1-3; D ambiguous. The CDR3 runs 18 residues. V shed 1 base and J shed 0 bases, with 16 bases lying between them. In germline, CDR1 is MGHRA, CDR2 YSYEKL. This CDR3 is CASSQARSDASSGNTIYF. CDR3 coding DNA: TGCGCCAGCAGCCAAGCGAGGTCAGATGCGAGCTCTGGAAACACCATATATTTT.

The rearrangement joins TRBV4-1 to TRBJ2-7, with 8 bases identical to TRBD2. The trim removed 0 bases at V and 7 bases at J, leaving 11 bases unmatched. The CDR3 consists of 16 residues. From germline, CDR1 is MGHRA and CDR2 YSYEKL. This CDR3 reads CASSQDGGAGVREQYF. The CDR3 nucleotides read TGCGCCAGCAGCCAAGATGGGGGAGCGGGAGTACGGGAGCAGTACTTC.

The chain links TRBV5-1 to TRBJ1-5; TRBD1 matches 11 bases. V shed 0 bases and J 2 bases; nucleotides not matched to a gene: 10. Germline CDR1 SGHRS, CDR2 YFSETQ. The CDR3 extends over 19 amino acids. The CDR3 spells CASSLDPGTGGLGNQPQHF. The CDR3, as DNA: TGCGCCAGCAGCTTGGATCCCGGGACAGGGGGTTTAGGCAATCAGCCCCAGCATTTT.

The chain is built from TRBV6-5 and TRBJ1-1, with no clear D. The ends were cut back, 0 bases at V and 0 bases at J, with 11 bases in the middle. CDR1 is MNHEY, CDR2 SVGAGI, per germline. This CDR3 region has 16 residues. The DNA of the CDR3 is TGTGCCAGCAGTTACTCGATGGGCGTTGTGAACACTGAAGCTTTCTTT. Its translation is CASSYSMGVVNTEAFF.

The chain links TRBV28 to TRBJ1-1, with D unresolved. CDR1 and CDR2 from the germline V gene are MDHEN and SYDVKM. The CDR3 extends over 13 amino acids. V shed 3 bases and J shed 1 base, with 6 bases lying between them. This CDR3 is CASSFPGNTEAFF. The CDR3 region has the DNA TGTGCCAGCAGTTTCCCAGGGAACACTGAAGCTTTCTTT.

This chain connects TRBV9 to TRBJ2-2; TRBD1 aligns across 7 bases. The CDR3 contains 15 residues. The V gene end was trimmed by 6 bases and the J gene end by 3 bases; junction bases not matched to a gene: 8. Germline CDR1 is SGDLS and CDR2 is YYNGEE. The CDR3 DNA is TGTGCCAGCACAGTTCGGCAGGGGGACACCGGGGAGCTGTTTTTT. This sequence encodes CASTVRQGDTGELFF.

This chain joins TRBV11-3 and TRBJ2-1, with TRBD2 matching 7 bases. CDR3 size: 16 residues. The V gene end was trimmed by 5 bases and the J gene end by 5 bases; junction bases not matched to a gene: 12. Looked up from germline, CDR1 is SGHNT and CDR2 is YENEEA. CDR3 sequence (DNA): TGTGCCAGCAGCCTCCCTGGGGGGGGAGGGGACAATGAGCAGTTCTTC. This translates into CASSLPGGGGDNEQFF.

The chain recombines TRBV6-4 with TRBJ1-5; D is possibly TRBD1 (6 bases). This CDR3 is 13 amino acids long. The germline CDR1 and CDR2 sequences are MRHNA and SNTAGT. Trimming shortened V by 8 bases and J by 15 bases, and 23 bases separated the two germline ends. In DNA form, the CDR3 reads TGTGCCAGCCGGGGACAAGGGGTAGGGGGACGGCATTTT. It is translated as CASRGQGVGGRHF.

V gene TRBV7-8 combines with J gene TRBJ1-5; tentatively, D is TRBD1 (6 bases). Germline V CDR1 and CDR2: SGHVS, FQNEAQ. Trimming removed 7 bases at V and 4 bases at J, with 17 bases between. The length of the CDR3 is 15 residues. The CDR3 nucleotides read TGTGCCAGCACTCTAGACAGGATTGGTAATCAGCCCCAGCATTTT. Protein sequence: CASTLDRIGNQPQHF.

This sequence joins TRBV7-2 and TRBJ2-5; 11 nucleotides match TRBD2. This CDR3 has 15 residues. The V segment lost 5 bases and the J segment 5 bases; nucleotides outside the gene matches: 7. Germline V CDR1 and CDR2: SGHTA, FQGNSA. The CDR3 region has the DNA TGTGCCAGCAGCCGACTAGCGGGGCTTGGGGAGACCCAGTACTTC. Amino acids: CASSRLAGLGETQYF.

V is TRBV18 and J is TRBJ1-1; 7 bases agree with TRBD1. Looked up from germline, CDR1 is KGHSH and CDR2 is LQKENI. The CDR3 is 16 amino acids. J was trimmed by 3 bases and V by 4 bases; bases with no gene match: 11. This CDR3 reads CASSLVGGAGYTEAFF. The CDR3 coding sequence is TGTGCCAGCTCACTAGTAGGGGGCGCCGGCTACACTGAAGCTTTCTTT.

The gene calls are TRBV14 and TRBJ2-3; the match to TRBD2 covers 7 bases. The CDR3 sequence is 17 residues long. The germline CDR1 and CDR2 sequences are SGHDN and FVKESK. Trimming removed 4 bases from V and 6 bases from J; junction bases left unmatched: 16. CDR3 residues: CASSPGKAGTHLDTQYF. CDR3 coding DNA: TGTGCCAGCAGCCCTGGGAAAGCGGGAACCCATCTGGATACGCAGTATTTT.

The chain is built from TRBV18 and TRBJ1-4, with no clear D. The germline gives CDR1 KGHSH, CDR2 LQKENI. V shed 4 bases and J shed 5 bases, with 17 bases lying between them. This CDR3 has 16 amino acids. The CDR3 nucleotides are TGTGCCAGCTCACTCAATACGCCGGTGCTCAATGAAAAACTGTTTTTT. Translated: CASSLNTPVLNEKLFF.

The CDR3 bases are TGTGCCAGCAGATTAATTGGAGGAAGAGGAAACACCATATATTTT. As protein: CASRLIGGRGNTIYF. This rearrangement joins TRBV6-1 to TRBJ1-3; D unclear. With 6 bases removed from V and 4 bases from J, the gap between germline ends came to 16 bases. The length of the CDR3 is 15 residues. Per the germline V gene, CDR1 is MNHNS and CDR2 is SASEGT.

This rearrangement joins TRBV4-3 to TRBJ1-2, with D unresolved. V lost 0 bases to trimming and J lost 7 bases, with 15 bases between them. Per germline, CDR1 LGHNA and CDR2 YSLEER. The CDR3 runs 15 residues. This CDR3 is CASSQDPPVPSGYTF. In DNA, the CDR3 is TGCGCCAGCAGCCAAGACCCCCCAGTGCCAAGTGGCTACACCTTC.

The V gene is TRBV10-2, the J gene TRBJ1-1; 8 bases are shared with TRBD1. The length of the CDR3 is 14 residues. CDR1 is WSHSY, CDR2 SAAADI, per germline. The trim removed 5 bases at V and 5 bases at J, leaving 7 bases unmatched. CDR3 sequence reads: CASSRQGRRTEAFF. CDR3 nucleotide sequence: TGCGCCAGCAGTCGACAGGGGAGAAGAACTGAAGCTTTCTTT.

The J gene is TRBJ2-5, the V gene TRBV6-1; 7 bases match TRBD1. Germline-derived CDR1 and CDR2 are MNHNS and SASEGT. CDR3 size: 13 residues. J was trimmed by 8 bases and V by 4 bases; bases with no gene match: 7. The CDR3 loop reads CASSGDRVSTQYF. CDR3 sequence (DNA): TGTGCCAGCAGTGGAGACAGGGTATCTACCCAGTACTTC.

The chain has TRBV11-1 and TRBJ2-2; 7 bases align to TRBD1. CDR1 is SGHAT, CDR2 FQDESV, per germline (reference sequence). V lost 5 bases to trimming and J lost 3 bases; unmatched junction nucleotides: 9. The length of the CDR3 is 16 residues. The CDR3 reads CASSERGRGYTGELFF. CDR3 sequence (DNA): TGTGCCAGCAGCGAGAGGGGGCGCGGCTACACCGGGGAGCTGTTTTTT.

The rearrangement uses TRBV27 and TRBJ2-3; D not resolved. The germline gives CDR1 MNHEY, CDR2 SMNVEV (reference sequence). The CDR3 runs to 14 residues. Trimming shortened V by 0 bases and J by 3 bases, and 7 bases separated the two germline ends. The CDR3 is CASSLSRLTDTQYF. As DNA, the CDR3 is TGTGCCAGCAGTTTATCCCGGTTAACAGATACGCAGTATTTT.

Comments on this clone: A junction end diverges from the germline sequence, so it may reflect a read error. V and J are TRBV5-4 and TRBJ2-2, with D possibly TRBD1 on 8 matching bases. Germline CDR1 reads SGHNT; CDR2 reads YYREEE (reference sequence). The CDR3 is made up of 17 amino acids. For the CDR3, the DNA is TGTGCCAGCAGTTTGGGGGGAGGGACAGGAAACACCGGGGAGCTGTTTTTT. It encodes CASSLGGGTGNTGELFF.

V is TRBV14 and J is TRBJ2-7; D perhaps matches TRBD1 (5 bases). Trimming took 0 bases from V and 0 from J, leaving 9 bases between them. Germline loops: CDR1 SGHDN, CDR2 FVKESK. The CDR3 is made up of 15 amino acids. The CDR3 spells CASSQDWGSSYEQYF. In nucleotides, the CDR3 is TGTGCCAGCAGCCAAGACTGGGGCAGCTCCTACGAGCAGTACTTC.

The genes are TRBV28 and TRBJ1-4; maybe TRBD1 (5 bases). Trimming removed 9 bases from V and 7 bases from J, with 24 bases in between. Germline CDR1 MDHEN, CDR2 SYDVKM. The CDR3 is 16 residues long. Written as DNA, the CDR3 is TGTGCCAGTCGCCGGTGGGCAGGGCGTACGGGTGAAAAACTGTTTTTT. Protein: CASRRWAGRTGEKLFF.

The genes are TRBV6-5 and TRBJ1-2; D is uncertain. Trimming removed 0 bases at V and 8 bases at J, with 7 bases between. The germline V gene encodes CDR1 MNHEY and CDR2 SVGAGI. The CDR3 sequence is 12 residues long. CDR3 coding DNA: TGTGCCAGCAGTTACTCCGACTCCGGCTACACCTTC. Amino acids: CASSYSDSGYTF.